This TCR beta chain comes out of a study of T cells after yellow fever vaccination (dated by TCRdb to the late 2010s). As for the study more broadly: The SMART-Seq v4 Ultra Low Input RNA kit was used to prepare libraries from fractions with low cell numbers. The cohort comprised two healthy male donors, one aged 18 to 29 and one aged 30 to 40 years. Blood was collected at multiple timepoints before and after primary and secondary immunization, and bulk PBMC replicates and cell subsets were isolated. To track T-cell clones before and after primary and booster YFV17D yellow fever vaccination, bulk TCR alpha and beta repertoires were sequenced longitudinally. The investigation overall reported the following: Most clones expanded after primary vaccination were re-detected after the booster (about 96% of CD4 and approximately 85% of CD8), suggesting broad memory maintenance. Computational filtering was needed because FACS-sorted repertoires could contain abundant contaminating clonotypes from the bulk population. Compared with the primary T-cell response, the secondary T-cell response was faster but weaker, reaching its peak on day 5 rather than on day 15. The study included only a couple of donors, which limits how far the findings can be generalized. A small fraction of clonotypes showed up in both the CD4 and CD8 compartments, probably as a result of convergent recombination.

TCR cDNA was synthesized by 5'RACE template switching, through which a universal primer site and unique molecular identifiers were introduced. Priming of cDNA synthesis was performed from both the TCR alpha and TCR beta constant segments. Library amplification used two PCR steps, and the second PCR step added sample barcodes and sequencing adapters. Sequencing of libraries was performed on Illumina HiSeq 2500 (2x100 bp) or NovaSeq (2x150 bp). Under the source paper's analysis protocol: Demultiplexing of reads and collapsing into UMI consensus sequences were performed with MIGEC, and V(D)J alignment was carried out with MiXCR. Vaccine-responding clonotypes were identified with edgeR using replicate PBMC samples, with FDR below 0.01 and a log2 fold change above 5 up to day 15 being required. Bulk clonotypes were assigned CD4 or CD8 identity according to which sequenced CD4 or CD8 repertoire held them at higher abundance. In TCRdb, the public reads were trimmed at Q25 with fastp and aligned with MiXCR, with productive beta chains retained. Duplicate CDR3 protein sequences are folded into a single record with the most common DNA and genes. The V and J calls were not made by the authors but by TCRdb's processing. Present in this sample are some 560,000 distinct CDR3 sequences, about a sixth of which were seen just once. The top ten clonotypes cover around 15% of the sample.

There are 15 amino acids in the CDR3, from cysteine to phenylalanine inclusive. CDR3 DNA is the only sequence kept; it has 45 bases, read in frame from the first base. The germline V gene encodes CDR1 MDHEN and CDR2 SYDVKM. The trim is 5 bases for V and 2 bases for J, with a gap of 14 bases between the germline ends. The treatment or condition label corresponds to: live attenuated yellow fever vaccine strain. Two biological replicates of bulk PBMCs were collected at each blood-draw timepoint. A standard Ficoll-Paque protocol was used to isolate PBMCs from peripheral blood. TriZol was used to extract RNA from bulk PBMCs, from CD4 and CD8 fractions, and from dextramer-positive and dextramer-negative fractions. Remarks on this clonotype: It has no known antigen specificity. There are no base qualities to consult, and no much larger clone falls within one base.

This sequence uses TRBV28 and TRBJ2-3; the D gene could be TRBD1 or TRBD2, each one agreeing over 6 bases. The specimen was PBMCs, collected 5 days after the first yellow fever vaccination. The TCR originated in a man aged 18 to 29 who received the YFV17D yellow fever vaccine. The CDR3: CASSRRGLYTDTQYF. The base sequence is TGTGCCAGCAGTCGCCGGGGGCTCTACACAGATACGCAGTATTTT.